The next 20 T cell receptor beta chains were all read from a single sample in a study of T cells in women clearing cervical HPV infection. The protocol was immunoSEQ multiplex PCR, while the TCRdb copy is restricted to in-frame clones and leaves out a portion. This sample contains about 19,000 clones. Material: blood buffy coat. The receptors come from a woman aged 18 to 75 with a cervical HPV16 infection that either progressed to CIN3+ or cleared (not recorded which).

In the case of this clone: The read is 3 residues too short to cover the CDR3 end, so that end is filled in from the germline J gene. This chain connects TRBV7-2 to TRBJ1-1, with D perhaps TRBD1 (5 bases). There are 15 residues in the CDR3. Germline loops: CDR1 SGHTA, CDR2 FQGNSA. V was shortened by 7 bases and J by 0 bases, with 15 bases between the two germline ends. The CDR3 here is CASTFWTTMNTEAFF. The CDR3 DNA, read in part, is TGTGCCAGCACCTTTTGGACAACGATGAACACTGAA.

A word on this clone: The observed sequence ends 3 residues before the CDR3 terminus, with the missing tail filled in from the germline J gene. The J gene is TRBJ1-4, the V gene TRBV7-6; 8 bases are shared with TRBD1. V lost 5 bases to trimming and J lost 6 bases; unmatched junction nucleotides: 8. The CDR3 loop spans 15 amino acids. CDR1 is SGHVS, CDR2 FNYEAQ, per germline. CDR3 sequence: CASSPRTGPDEKLFF. The sequenced part of the CDR3 DNA is TGTGCCAGCAGCCCCAGGACAGGGCCAGATGAAAAA.

Comment on this clone: The read stops 3 residues short of the end of the CDR3; the missing end is completed from the germline J gene. V gene TRBV30 combines with J gene TRBJ2-7, with TRBD2 matching 12 bases. In germline, CDR1 is GTSNPN, CDR2 SVGIG (reference sequence). This CDR3 contains 16 residues. With 0 bases clipped from V and 6 bases from J, the junction kept 9 bases outside the gene matches. CDR3 sequence: CAWSVLPSGGAGEQYF. The CDR3 DNA, read in part, is TGTGCCTGGAGTGTACTTCCTAGCGGGGGGGCCGGCGAG.

A word on this clone: Read coverage stops 3 residues before the CDR3 terminus; the germline J gene supplies the remainder. The genes are TRBV30 and TRBJ2-1; TRBD2 aligns across 7 bases. V gave up 4 bases and J gave up 5 bases; unmatched junction bases: 5. There are 13 residues in the CDR3. The germline V gene encodes CDR1 GTSNPN and CDR2 SVGIG (reference sequence). The CDR3 here is CAWNRRGDNEQFF. Partial CDR3 DNA: TGTGCCTGGAACCGACGGGGGGACAATGAG.

As to this clone: The CDR3 extends 3 residues past the end of the read, so its final part is completed from the germline J gene. The chain employs TRBV28 and TRBJ1-1; 7 nucleotides align to TRBD1. Looked up from germline, CDR1 is MDHEN and CDR2 is SYDVKM. This CDR3 is built from 14 residues. The V segment lost 6 bases and the J segment 1 base; nucleotides outside the gene matches: 5. The sequenced CDR3 bases are TGTGCCAGCAGCCGGACAGGCTGGAACACTGAA. Encoded protein: CASSRTGWNTE. From start to end, the CDR3 is CASSRTGWNTEAFF.

Turning to this clone: Sequencing ends 3 residues short of the CDR3 end; the germline J gene provides the rest. The rearrangement uses TRBV18 and TRBJ1-4; D is possibly TRBD1 (6 bases). Germline V gene data show CDR1 as KGHSH and CDR2 as LQKENI. Trimming removed 2 bases at V and 7 bases at J, with 14 bases between. The CDR3 loop spans 15 amino acids. The CDR3 sequence is CASSPFPGAGEKLFF. The part of the CDR3 DNA that was read is TGTGCCAGCTCACCATTCCCAGGGGCAGGTGAAAAA.

Comment on this clone: Read data end 3 residues before the CDR3 end; the end is taken from the germline J gene. The rearrangement uses TRBV19 and TRBJ2-2; D possibly corresponds to TRBD2 (6 bases). Germline V lookup: CDR1 LNHDA, CDR2 SQIVND (reference sequence). This CDR3 has 16 residues. CDR3 protein: CASSTLGRSSREKLFF. The DNA read from the CDR3 is TGTGCCAGTAGTACCCTCGGACGGTCGTCGCGGGAAAAG.

This clone is medium-sized by frequency. Read coverage stops 3 residues before the CDR3 terminus; the germline J gene supplies the remainder. The chain links TRBV6-4 to TRBJ2-6, with no clear D. Germline V gives CDR1 MRHNA, CDR2 SNTAGT. The CDR3 loop spans 18 amino acids. Trimming shortened V by 2 bases and J by 0 bases, and 14 bases separated the two germline ends. This CDR3 reads CASSDSDRSSSGANVLTF. The covered CDR3 bases are TGTGCCAGCAGTGACAGCGATAGGTCAAGCTCTGGGGCCAACGTC.

Worth noting for this clone: The sequence runs out 3 residues before the end of the CDR3; the remainder is reconstructed from the germline J gene. The chain has TRBV28 and TRBJ2-1; no clear D gene. Per the germline V gene, CDR1 is MDHEN and CDR2 is SYDVKM. The CDR3 is 11 residues long. Trimming removed 6 bases from V and 3 bases from J, with 3 bases in between. The sequenced part of the CDR3 DNA is TGTGCCAGCAGACTCTACAATGAG. Protein: CASRLYNE. The full CDR3 is CASRLYNEQFF.

Turning to this clone: The sequenced fragment ends 3 residues before the CDR3 boundary, so the rest is inferred from the germline J gene. The genes are TRBV5-1 and TRBJ2-5, with D unclear. This CDR3 has 11 residues. Germline V gene data show CDR1 as SGHRS and CDR2 as YFSETQ. V dropped 4 bases and J dropped 5 bases, with 6 bases sitting between them. CDR3 DNA, as far as it was read: TGCGCCAGCAGCCTCCAGGAGACC. The encoded protein is CASSLQET. The whole CDR3 region reads CASSLQETQYF. The full variable domain, rest sourced from reference TRBV5-1 and TRBJ2-5, is KAGVTQTPRYLIKTRGQQVTLSCSPISGHRSVSWYQQTPGQGLQFLFEYFSETQRNKGNFPGRFSGRQFSNSRSEMNVSTLELGDSALYLCASSLQETQYFGPGTRLLVL.

Notes on this clone: The CDR3 extends 3 residues past the end of the read, so its final part is completed from the germline J gene. The chain recombines TRBV5-1 with TRBJ2-3; the D gene is possibly TRBD1 (8 bases). The CDR3 extends over 15 amino acids. CDR1 is SGHRS, CDR2 YFSETQ, per germline. The germline V and J ends were trimmed by 7 bases and 5 bases, with 20 bases remaining between them. CDR3 in amino acids: CASERGAGGIDTQYF. The part of the CDR3 DNA that was read is TGCGCCAGCGAACGGGGGGCAGGGGGCATAGATACG.

Remarks on this clone: The missing CDR3 end, 3 residues past where the read stops, is filled in from the germline J gene. The V gene is TRBV5-1, the J gene TRBJ2-3, with TRBD2 matching 8 bases. Unmatched junction bases numbered 10, after V lost 2 bases and J lost 5 bases. The V gene's germline CDR1 is SGHRS and CDR2 YFSETQ. The CDR3 is made up of 16 amino acids. CDR3 amino acids: CASSFTGTRGGDTQYF. The part of the CDR3 DNA that was read is TGCGCCAGCAGCTTCACCGGGACTCGGGGGGGAGATACG. The whole variable domain, filled in from reference TRBV5-1 and TRBJ2-3, reads KAGVTQTPRYLIKTRGQQVTLSCSPISGHRSVSWYQQTPGQGLQFLFEYFSETQRNKGNFPGRFSGRQFSNSRSEMNVSTLELGDSALYLCASSFTGTRGGDTQYFGPGTRLTVL.

Comment on this clone: Read coverage stops 3 residues before the CDR3 terminus; the germline J gene supplies the remainder. This rearrangement joins TRBV7-8 to TRBJ1-4; D is possibly TRBD1 (6 bases). The CDR3 is 16 residues long. V lost 3 bases, J lost 1 base, and 12 bases lay in between. In germline, CDR1 is SGHVS, CDR2 FQNEAQ. The covered CDR3 bases are TGTGCCAGCAGCTTGGGGGAGGGGGAAACTAATGAAAAA. Residues: CASSLGEGETNEK. The whole CDR3 sequence is CASSLGEGETNEKLFF.

With respect to this clone: From the germline J gene comes the end of the CDR3, since the read stops 3 residues before it. The V and J genes are TRBV19 and TRBJ2-1; TRBD1 agrees at 8 bases. This CDR3 region has 14 residues. Germline CDR1 reads LNHDA; CDR2 reads SQIVND (reference sequence). V lost 8 bases and J lost 8; bases outside the gene matches: 11. The sequenced part of the CDR3 DNA is TGTGCCAGTGGACAGGGAGGCTTTATCGATGAG. Translation: CASGQGGFIDE. The whole CDR3 is CASGQGGFIDEQFF.

As regards this clone: The CDR3 extends 3 residues past the end of the read, so its final part is completed from the germline J gene. The gene calls are TRBV3-1 (or the pseudogene TRBV3-2) and TRBJ2-3; D may be TRBD2 (5 bases). The CDR3 covers 15 residues. Germline V gene data show CDR1 as LGHDT and CDR2 as YNNKEL (reference sequence). CDR3 in amino acids: CASSQLLLVQETQYF. The sequenced CDR3 bases are TGTGCCAGCAGTCAATTACTACTAGTCCAAGAGACG.

Notes on this clone: The read terminates 3 residues ahead of where the CDR3 ends, so the germline J gene completes it. The J gene is TRBJ2-3, the V gene TRBV10-3; D may be TRBD1 (6 bases). Germline assignment: CDR1 ENHRY and CDR2 SYGVKD. The CDR3 contains 13 residues. The V end was cut by 7 bases, the J end by 2 bases, with 10 bases between. The CDR3 is CAITKGDTDTQYF. The sequenced CDR3 bases are TGTGCCATCACGAAGGGGGACACAGATACG.

About this clone itself: The read gets to within 3 residues of the CDR3 end, and the germline J gene fills in the rest. V usage is TRBV30 and J usage is TRBJ2-2; 12 bases fit TRBD2. The CDR3 extends over 17 amino acids. CDR1 is GTSNPN and CDR2 is SVGIG in the germline V gene (reference sequence). The V segment lost 3 bases and the J segment 3 bases; nucleotides outside the gene matches: 8. Incomplete CDR3 DNA: TGTGCCTGGAGGCTAGCGGGGGGGCCTTGGTACACCGGGGAG. Amino acid sequence: CAWRLAGGPWYTGE. The entire CDR3 protein is CAWRLAGGPWYTGELFF.

To note about this clone: From the germline J gene comes the end of the CDR3, since the read stops 3 residues before it. The chain carries TRBV7-3 and TRBJ2-7; 7 bases match TRBD2. Germline V gene data show CDR1 as SGHTA and CDR2 as FQGTGA. Trimming at V came to 2 bases and at J to 3 bases, leaving 4 bases not matched to a gene. The CDR3 contains 14 residues. The covered CDR3 bases are TGTGCCAGCAGCTTAGACGCGGGGGACTACGAG. As protein: CASSLDAGDYE. The whole CDR3 sequence is CASSLDAGDYEQYF.

Worth noting for this clone: The CDR3 is cut off 3 residues early in the read; its end comes from the germline J gene. This rearrangement joins TRBV6-2 or TRBV6-3 to TRBJ1-2, with D unresolved. Germline V lookup: CDR1 MNHEY, CDR2 SVGEGT. V gave up 2 bases and J gave up 2 bases, with 6 bases separating them. This CDR3 is built from 13 residues. The chain's CDR3 is CASSYGRNYGYTF. The sequenced CDR3 bases are TGTGCCAGCAGTTACGGCAGAAACTATGGC.

As regards this clone: The CDR3 end falls 3 residues outside the read, so it is completed with the germline J gene. This sequence joins TRBV7-9 and TRBJ1-5; D unclear. Between the trimmed V and J ends, which lost 0 bases and 2 bases, there was a span of 5 bases. The CDR3 is 14 residues long. Germline CDR1 reads SEHNR; CDR2 reads FQNEAQ (reference sequence). The CDR3 sequence: CASSLARGNQPQHF. CDR3 DNA (partial): TGTGCCAGCAGCTTAGCCAGAGGCAATCAGCCC.